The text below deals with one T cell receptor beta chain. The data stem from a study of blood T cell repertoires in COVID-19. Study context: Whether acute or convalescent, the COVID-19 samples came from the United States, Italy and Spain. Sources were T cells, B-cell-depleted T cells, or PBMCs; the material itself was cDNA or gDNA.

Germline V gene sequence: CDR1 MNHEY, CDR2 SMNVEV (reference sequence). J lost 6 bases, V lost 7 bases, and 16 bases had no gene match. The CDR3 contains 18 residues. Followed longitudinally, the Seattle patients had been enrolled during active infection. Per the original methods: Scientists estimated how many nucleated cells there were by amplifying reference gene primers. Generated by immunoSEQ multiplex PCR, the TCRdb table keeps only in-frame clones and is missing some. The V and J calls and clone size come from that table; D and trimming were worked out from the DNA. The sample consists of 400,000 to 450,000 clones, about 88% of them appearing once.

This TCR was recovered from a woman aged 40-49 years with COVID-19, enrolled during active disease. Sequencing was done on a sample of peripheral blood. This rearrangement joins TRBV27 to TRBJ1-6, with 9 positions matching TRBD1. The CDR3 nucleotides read TGTGCCAGCACAGTTCTGAAGCCCGGGACAGGGATTAATTCACCCCTCCACTTT. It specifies CASTVLKPGTGINSPLHF.